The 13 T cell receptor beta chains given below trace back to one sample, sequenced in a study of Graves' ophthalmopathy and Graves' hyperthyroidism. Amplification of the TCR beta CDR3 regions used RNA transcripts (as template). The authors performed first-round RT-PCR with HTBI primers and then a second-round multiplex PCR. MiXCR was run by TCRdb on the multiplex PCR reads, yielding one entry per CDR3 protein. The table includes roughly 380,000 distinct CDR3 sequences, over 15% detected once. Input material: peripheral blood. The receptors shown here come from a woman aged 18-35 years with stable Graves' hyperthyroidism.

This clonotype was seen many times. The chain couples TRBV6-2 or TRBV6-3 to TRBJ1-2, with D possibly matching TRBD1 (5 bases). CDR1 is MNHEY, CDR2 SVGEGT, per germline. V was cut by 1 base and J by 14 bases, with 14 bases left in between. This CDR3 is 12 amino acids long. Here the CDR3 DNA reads TGTGCCAGCAGTTACTTTGTCGGGACGGAGACCTTC. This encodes CASSYFVGTETF.

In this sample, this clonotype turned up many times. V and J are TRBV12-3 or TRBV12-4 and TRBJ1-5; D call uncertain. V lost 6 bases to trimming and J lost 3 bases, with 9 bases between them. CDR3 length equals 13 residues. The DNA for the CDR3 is TGTGCCAGCAGGGAACAGCTCAATCAGCCCCAGCATTTT. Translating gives CASREQLNQPQHF.

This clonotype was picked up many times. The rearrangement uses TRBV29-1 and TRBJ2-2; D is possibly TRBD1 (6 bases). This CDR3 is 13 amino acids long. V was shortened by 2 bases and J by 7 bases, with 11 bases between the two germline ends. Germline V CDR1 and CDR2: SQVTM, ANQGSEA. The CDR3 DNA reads TGCAGCGTTGAACGTACAGGGTTCGGGGAGCTGTTTTTT. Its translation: CSVERTGFGELFF.

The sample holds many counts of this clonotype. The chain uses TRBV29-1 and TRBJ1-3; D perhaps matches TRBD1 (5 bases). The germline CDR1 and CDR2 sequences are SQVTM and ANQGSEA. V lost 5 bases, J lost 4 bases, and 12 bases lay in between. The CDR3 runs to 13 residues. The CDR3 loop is CSVSRDGGNTIYF. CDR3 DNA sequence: TGCAGCGTTTCCCGGGACGGGGGAAACACCATATATTTT.

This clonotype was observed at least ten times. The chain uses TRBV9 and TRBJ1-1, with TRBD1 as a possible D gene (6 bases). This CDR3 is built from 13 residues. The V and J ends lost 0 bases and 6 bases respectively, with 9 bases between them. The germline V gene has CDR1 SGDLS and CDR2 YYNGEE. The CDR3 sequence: CASSVGGGAEAFF. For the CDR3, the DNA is TGTGCCAGCAGCGTAGGAGGGGGGGCTGAAGCTTTCTTT.

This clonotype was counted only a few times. The CDR3 sequence is CASSQGGRDGSPLHF. The CDR3, as DNA: TGCGCCAGCAGCCAAGGAGGCAGGGATGGTTCACCCCTCCACTTT. The rearrangement links TRBV4-1 to TRBJ1-6, with D maybe TRBD1 (5 bases). V was cut by 1 base and J by 9 bases, with 13 bases left in between. This CDR3 is built from 15 residues. In germline, CDR1 is MGHRA, CDR2 YSYEKL.

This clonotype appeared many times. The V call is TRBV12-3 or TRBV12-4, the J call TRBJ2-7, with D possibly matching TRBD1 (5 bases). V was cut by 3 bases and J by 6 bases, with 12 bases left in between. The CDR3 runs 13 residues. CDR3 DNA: TGTGCCAGCAGTTTTTCAGGGTTTGGCGAGCAGTACTTC. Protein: CASSFSGFGEQYF.

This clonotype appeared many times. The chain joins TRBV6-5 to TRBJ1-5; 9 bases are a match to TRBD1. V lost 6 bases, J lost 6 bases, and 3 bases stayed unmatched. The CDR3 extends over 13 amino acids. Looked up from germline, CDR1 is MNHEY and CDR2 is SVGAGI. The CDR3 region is CASRATGGQPQHF. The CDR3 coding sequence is TGTGCCAGCAGAGCGACAGGGGGTCAGCCCCAGCATTTT.

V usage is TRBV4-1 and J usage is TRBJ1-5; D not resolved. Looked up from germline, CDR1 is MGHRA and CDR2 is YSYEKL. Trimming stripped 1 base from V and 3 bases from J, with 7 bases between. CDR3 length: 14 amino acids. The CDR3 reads CASSQGAFNQPQHF. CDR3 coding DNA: TGCGCCAGCAGCCAAGGAGCCTTCAATCAGCCCCAGCATTTT.

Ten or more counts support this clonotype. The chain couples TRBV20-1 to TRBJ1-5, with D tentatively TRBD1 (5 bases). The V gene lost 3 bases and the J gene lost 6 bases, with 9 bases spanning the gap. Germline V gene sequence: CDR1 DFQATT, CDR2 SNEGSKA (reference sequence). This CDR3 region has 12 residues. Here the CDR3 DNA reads TGCAGTGCTAGGATAGGGACTCAGCCCCAGCATTTT. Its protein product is CSARIGTQPQHF.

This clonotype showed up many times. The CDR3 is CASSGQGWPEAFF. The DNA for the CDR3 is TGTGCCAGTAGTGGACAGGGATGGCCTGAAGCTTTCTTT. The V and J genes are TRBV19 and TRBJ1-1; TRBD1 matches at 8 bases. The CDR3 extends over 13 amino acids. From germline, CDR1 is LNHDA and CDR2 SQIVND (reference sequence). Trimming at V came to 5 bases and at J to 6 bases, leaving 5 bases not matched to a gene.

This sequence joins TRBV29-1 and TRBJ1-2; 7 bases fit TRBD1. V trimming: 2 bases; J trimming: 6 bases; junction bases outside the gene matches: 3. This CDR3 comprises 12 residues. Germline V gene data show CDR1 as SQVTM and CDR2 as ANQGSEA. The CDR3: CSVEYRGDGYTF. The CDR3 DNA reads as TGCAGCGTTGAATACAGGGGAGATGGCTACACCTTC.

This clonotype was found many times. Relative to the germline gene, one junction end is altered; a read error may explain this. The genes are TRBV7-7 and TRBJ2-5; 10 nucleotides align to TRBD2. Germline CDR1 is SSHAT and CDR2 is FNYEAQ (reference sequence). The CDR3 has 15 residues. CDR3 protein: CASSLSGLAIETQYF. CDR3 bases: TGTGCTAGCAGCTTATCGGGACTAGCGATCGAGACCCAGTACTTC.